The 4 T cell receptor beta chains given below trace back to one sample, sequenced in a study of molecular identifiers for immune sequencing clone quantification. TCRdb re-derived calls from the PCR reads in MiXCR, one entry per CDR3 protein. Altogether about 68,000 distinct CDR3 sequences are present, around a sixth being singletons, with the ten largest covering about 1.5%. The sequenced material came from naive CD8+ T cells from blood, with Jurkat cell RNA spiked in. The subset: FACS-sorted CD8+CD4-CCR7+CD45RA+ naive T cells. The receptors stem from a human donor in good health. Some libraries in this study had Jurkat cell RNA spiked in.

This clonotype was recorded at least ten times. The rearrangement uses TRBV6-2 or TRBV6-3 and TRBJ2-5, with 7 bases lining up with TRBD2. The germline V gene has CDR1 MNHEY and CDR2 SVGEGT. This CDR3 has 16 amino acids. V gave up 5 bases and J gave up 5 bases; unmatched junction bases: 14. As DNA, the CDR3 is TGTGCCAGCAGTACCCGGACCAAGACTAGCTGGGAGACCCAGTACTTC. As protein: CASSTRTKTSWETQYF.

The V call is TRBV7-9, the J call TRBJ2-1, with a tentative D call TRBD1 (6 bases). Germline loops: CDR1 SEHNR, CDR2 FQNEAQ (reference sequence). This CDR3 has 17 amino acids. The V and J ends lost 5 bases and 0 bases respectively, with 17 bases between them. CDR3 DNA sequence: TGTGCCAGCAGCCTCCAGGGGCCGCTGAGCTCCTACAATGAGCAGTTCTTC. Amino acids: CASSLQGPLSSYNEQFF. Based on the CDR3 plus reference TRBV7-9 and TRBJ2-1, the full variable domain is DTGVSQNPRHKITKRGQNVTFRCDPISEHNRLYWYRQTLGQGPEFLTYFQNEAQLEKSRLLSDRFSAERPKGSFSTLEIQRTEQGDSAMYLCASSLQGPLSSYNEQFFGPGTRLTVL.

This clonotype was seen at least ten times. The chain uses TRBV25-1 and TRBJ1-1; D uncertain. The CDR3 is made up of 15 amino acids. V dropped 2 bases and J dropped 3 bases, with 13 bases sitting between them. The germline V gene has CDR1 MGHDK and CDR2 SYGVNS. The DNA for the CDR3 is TGTGCCAGCAGTGAACAAGGAGGGATGGACACTGAAGCTTTCTTT. Its protein product is CASSEQGGMDTEAFF.

This clonotype was seen repeatedly, ten times or more. This chain connects TRBV20-1 to TRBJ2-5; D may be TRBD1 or TRBD2 (5 bases each). The germline gives CDR1 DFQATT, CDR2 SNEGSKA (reference sequence). The V and J ends lost 6 bases and 2 bases respectively, with 16 bases between them. There are 14 residues in the CDR3. The CDR3 protein is CSARADGTQETQYF. In nucleotides, the CDR3 is TGCAGTGCCCGAGCGGACGGGACGCAAGAGACCCAGTACTTC.